The clone carrying this T cell receptor (beta chain) was observed a handful of times. Its target is unknown. The protocol was immunoSEQ multiplex PCR, while the TCRdb copy is restricted to in-frame clones and leaves out a portion. The sample has 250,000 to 400,000 clones, approximately 86% seen once. The source of the sample is a study of cytomegalovirus exposure and HLA in healthy donors. Regarding the study as a whole: For most TCR sequences rarity was the rule, although some public TCRs occurred in many donors. The authors listed over 150 TCR beta chains as cytomegalovirus-associated.

The donors were members of the validation cohort, which comprised 120 subjects and was separate from the first cohort of roughly 700 subjects. Sequenced material: PBMCs. The sequence derives from a woman in her 30s in good health and CMV-seropositive.

The CDR3 loop reads CASSLSAGANVLTF. CDR3 sequence (DNA): TGTGCCAGCAGTTTATCTGCTGGGGCCAACGTCCTGACTTTC. The rearrangement joins TRBV28 to TRBJ2-6, with D unclear. The length of the CDR3 is 14 residues. The V end lost 1 base, the J end lost 2 bases, and 3 bases lay between the germline ends. Germline CDR1 MDHEN, CDR2 SYDVKM.